Listed below are T cell receptor beta chains from one sample, sequenced in a study of T-cell memory formation after mild COVID-19. MiXCR was run by TCRdb on the 5' RACE reads, yielding one entry per CDR3 protein. The sample records fewer than 700,000 distinct CDR3 sequences, roughly 18% being singletons. The source material was PBMCs or a T cell subset sorted from them (not recorded which). Source of these receptors: an adult woman who had mild COVID-19 (a few samples of this study predate the infection). Cell type and time point are not known. Both conserved end residues are part of each CDR3. The D gene is left open where the match is weak. For some rows the clone size is stated as once, few or many, or as a class when expanded; others skip it.

v_gene: TRBV2; d_gene: .; abundance: few; len: 14; j_gene: TRBJ2-5; CDR3nt: TGTGCCAGCGGTGGACGGCTTCTACAAGAGACCCAGTACTTC; CDR3aa: CASGGRLLQETQYF
v_gene: TRBV27; d_gene: .; abundance: .; len: 14; j_gene: TRBJ2-6; CDR3nt: TGTGCCAGCAGTTTCGGGACTGGGGCCAACGTCCTGACTTTC; CDR3aa: CASSFGTGANVLTF
v_gene: TRBV5-1; d_gene: TRBD1; abundance: .; len: 15; j_gene: TRBJ1-6; CDR3nt: TGCGCCAGCAGCGATCGGACAGGAGGGAATTCACCCCTCCACTTT; CDR3aa: CASSDRTGGNSPLHF
v_gene: TRBV4-2; d_gene: TRBD2; abundance: .; len: 16; j_gene: TRBJ2-7; CDR3nt: TGTGCCAGCAGCCCACCGATAGCGGGATCGCCCGCCGAGCAGTACTTC; CDR3aa: CASSPPIAGSPAEQYF
v_gene: TRBV6-5; d_gene: .; abundance: few; len: 14; j_gene: TRBJ2-5; CDR3nt: TGTGCCAGCAGTTACTCAATCGGTCGAGAGACCCAGTACTTC; CDR3aa: CASSYSIGRETQYF
v_gene: TRBV5-1; d_gene: TRBD1; abundance: few; len: 16; j_gene: TRBJ1-1; CDR3nt: TGCGCCAGCAGCTTGCTTCAGGGGGCTACGAACACTGAAGCTTTCTTT; CDR3aa: CASSLLQGATNTEAFF
v_gene: TRBV10-3; d_gene: .; abundance: .; len: 13; j_gene: TRBJ2-7; CDR3nt: TGTGCCATCAGCGACTACGGGTCCCACGAGCAGTACTTC; CDR3aa: CAISDYGSHEQYF
v_gene: TRBV7-9; d_gene: .; abundance: .; len: 16; j_gene: TRBJ1-2; CDR3nt: TGTGCCAGCAGCTTAGCTGAGACCCAAGCCAACGTTGGCTACACCTTC; CDR3aa: CASSLAETQANVGYTF
v_gene: TRBV29-1; d_gene: .; abundance: .; len: 11; j_gene: TRBJ1-1; CDR3nt: TGCAGCGTTGTATACCCCCCTGAAGCTTTCTTT; CDR3aa: CSVVYPPEAFF
v_gene: TRBV13; d_gene: .; abundance: few; len: 16; j_gene: TRBJ2-3; CDR3nt: TGTGCCAGCAGCTTAGGTTTAGGAGATGGCACAGATACGCAGTATTTT; CDR3aa: CASSLGLGDGTDTQYF
v_gene: TRBV7-9; d_gene: .; abundance: few; len: 14; j_gene: TRBJ1-6; CDR3nt: TGTGCCAGCAGCTTTGGGCAGGATAATTCACCCCTCCACTTT; CDR3aa: CASSFGQDNSPLHF
v_gene: TRBV24-1; d_gene: .; abundance: .; len: 14; j_gene: TRBJ2-1; CDR3nt: TGTGCCACCAGTGACTGGACCTCCTACAATGAGCAGTTCTTC; CDR3aa: CATSDWTSYNEQFF
v_gene: TRBV15; d_gene: .; abundance: few; len: 15; j_gene: TRBJ2-2; CDR3nt: TGTGCCACCAGCAGAGATCAGGGGAGCACCGGGGAGCTGTTTTTT; CDR3aa: CATSRDQGSTGELFF
v_gene: TRBV7-9; d_gene: TRBD1; abundance: many; len: 14; j_gene: TRBJ2-5; CDR3nt: TGTGCCAGCAGCCACGACAGGGGGCAAGAGACCCAGTACTTC; CDR3aa: CASSHDRGQETQYF
v_gene: TRBV5-5; d_gene: .; abundance: .; len: 12; j_gene: TRBJ2-2; CDR3nt: TGTGCCAGCAGCTTGGGGGACGGGGAGCTGTTTTTT; CDR3aa: CASSLGDGELFF
v_gene: TRBV6-2/TRBV6-3; d_gene: TRBD1; abundance: .; len: 16; j_gene: TRBJ2-7; CDR3nt: TGTGCCAGCAGTTACGGCGGGACAGGGGCTGTACGCGAGCAGTACTTC; CDR3aa: CASSYGGTGAVREQYF
v_gene: TRBV6-4; d_gene: TRBD1; abundance: few; len: 15; j_gene: TRBJ1-2; CDR3nt: TGTGCCAGCAGTGACTCGGGGACAGGGAGGCATGGCTACACCTTC; CDR3aa: CASSDSGTGRHGYTF
v_gene: TRBV18; d_gene: TRBD1; abundance: .; len: 16; j_gene: TRBJ1-6; CDR3nt: TGTGCCAGCTCGCCGGGAACAGGGGGTCGAAATTCACCCCTCCACTTT; CDR3aa: CASSPGTGGRNSPLHF
v_gene: TRBV6-2/TRBV6-3; d_gene: .; abundance: few; len: 16; j_gene: TRBJ2-2; CDR3nt: TGTGCCAGCAGCCGCCTAAGACAAACGAACACCGGGGAGCTGTTTTTT; CDR3aa: CASSRLRQTNTGELFF
v_gene: TRBV20-1; d_gene: .; abundance: few; len: 13; j_gene: TRBJ2-1; CDR3nt: TGCAGTGCTAGGCTCGACCCATACAATGAGCAGTTCTTC; CDR3aa: CSARLDPYNEQFF
v_gene: TRBV12-3/TRBV12-4; d_gene: .; abundance: .; len: 12; j_gene: TRBJ1-1; CDR3nt: TGTGCCAGCAGTTTCCCCCAGCGTACGGCTTTCTTT; CDR3aa: CASSFPQRTAFF
v_gene: TRBV6-5; d_gene: .; abundance: few; len: 14; j_gene: TRBJ2-7; CDR3nt: TGTGCCAGCAGTATGGACAGAGCCCAAAGCGGGCAGTACTTC; CDR3aa: CASSMDRAQSGQYF
v_gene: TRBV2; d_gene: .; abundance: few; len: 15; j_gene: TRBJ1-5; CDR3nt: TGTGCCAGCAGAGCGACAAGCCATAGCAATCAGCCCCAGCATTTT; CDR3aa: CASRATSHSNQPQHF
v_gene: TRBV6-2/TRBV6-3; d_gene: TRBD2; abundance: few; len: 13; j_gene: TRBJ2-7; CDR3nt: TGTGCCAGCACCATTAGCGGGGGCGACGAGCAGTACTTC; CDR3aa: CASTISGGDEQYF
v_gene: TRBV6-1; d_gene: .; abundance: .; len: 15; j_gene: TRBJ1-1; CDR3nt: TGTGCCAGCAGTGACCTGCCGGCAGGGCGGGGTGAAGCTTTCTTT; CDR3aa: CASSDLPAGRGEAFF
v_gene: TRBV29-1; d_gene: .; abundance: .; len: 12; j_gene: TRBJ1-1; CDR3nt: TGCAGCGTCAAACAGGGGAACACTGAAGCTTTCTTT; CDR3aa: CSVKQGNTEAFF
v_gene: TRBV7-3; d_gene: TRBD1; abundance: .; len: 14; j_gene: TRBJ1-2; CDR3nt: TGTGCCAGCAGCCCGGAGGGGGCCGGCTATGGCTACACCTTC; CDR3aa: CASSPEGAGYGYTF
v_gene: TRBV7-2; d_gene: TRBD2; abundance: .; len: 17; j_gene: TRBJ2-7; CDR3nt: TGTGCCAGCAGCTCGACCTGGACTAGCGCTTTCGCCTACGAGCAGTACTTC; CDR3aa: CASSSTWTSAFAYEQYF
v_gene: TRBV20-1; d_gene: TRBD2; abundance: .; len: 16; j_gene: TRBJ2-1; CDR3nt: TGCAGTGCACAATTAACTAGCGTCTCCTCCTACAATGAGCAGTTCTTC; CDR3aa: CSAQLTSVSSYNEQFF
v_gene: TRBV19; d_gene: TRBD2; abundance: few; len: 20; j_gene: TRBJ2-4; CDR3nt: TGTGCCAGTAGTATAGGACTAGCGGGAGTCCCAAATTTAGCCAAAAACATTCAGTACTTC; CDR3aa: CASSIGLAGVPNLAKNIQYF
v_gene: TRBV4-1; d_gene: .; abundance: .; len: 14; j_gene: TRBJ2-1; CDR3nt: TGCGCCAGCAGCCAGCCGAAGTGGAGGACTGAGCAGTTCTTC; CDR3aa: CASSQPKWRTEQFF
v_gene: TRBV5-6; d_gene: TRBD1; abundance: .; len: 16; j_gene: TRBJ2-6; CDR3nt: TGTGCCAGCGACTCCCCACGGCAGACAGGGAGACTCTCCTTGACTTTC; CDR3aa: CASDSPRQTGRLSLTF
v_gene: TRBV12-3/TRBV12-4; d_gene: .; abundance: few; len: 14; j_gene: TRBJ2-5; CDR3nt: TGTGCCAGCAGTTTGCGAAGTGGGCAAGAGACCCAGTACTTC; CDR3aa: CASSLRSGQETQYF
v_gene: TRBV5-1; d_gene: TRBD1; abundance: .; len: 16; j_gene: TRBJ2-3; CDR3nt: TGCGCCAGCAGCTTGGCGTCCGGGACAGGGTCAGATACGCAGTATTTT; CDR3aa: CASSLASGTGSDTQYF
v_gene: TRBV19; d_gene: .; abundance: .; len: 14; j_gene: TRBJ2-1; CDR3nt: TGTGCCAGTAGAGTAACGGGGGCCCTCAATGAGCAGTTCTTC; CDR3aa: CASRVTGALNEQFF
v_gene: TRBV19; d_gene: .; abundance: .; len: 15; j_gene: TRBJ2-2; CDR3nt: TGTGCCAGTACAAAGCGACTAGGTCAGAACGGGGAGCTGTTTTTT; CDR3aa: CASTKRLGQNGELFF
v_gene: TRBV4-1; d_gene: TRBD2; abundance: many; len: 16; j_gene: TRBJ2-3; CDR3nt: TGCGCCAGCAGCCAAAGTGTGGGGGGGTACACAGATACGCAGTATTTT; CDR3aa: CASSQSVGGYTDTQYF
v_gene: TRBV7-9; d_gene: .; abundance: few; len: 16; j_gene: TRBJ2-6; CDR3nt: TGTGCCATCCCACAGGGCTCCTCTGCTGGGGCCAACGTCCTGACTTTC; CDR3aa: CAIPQGSSAGANVLTF